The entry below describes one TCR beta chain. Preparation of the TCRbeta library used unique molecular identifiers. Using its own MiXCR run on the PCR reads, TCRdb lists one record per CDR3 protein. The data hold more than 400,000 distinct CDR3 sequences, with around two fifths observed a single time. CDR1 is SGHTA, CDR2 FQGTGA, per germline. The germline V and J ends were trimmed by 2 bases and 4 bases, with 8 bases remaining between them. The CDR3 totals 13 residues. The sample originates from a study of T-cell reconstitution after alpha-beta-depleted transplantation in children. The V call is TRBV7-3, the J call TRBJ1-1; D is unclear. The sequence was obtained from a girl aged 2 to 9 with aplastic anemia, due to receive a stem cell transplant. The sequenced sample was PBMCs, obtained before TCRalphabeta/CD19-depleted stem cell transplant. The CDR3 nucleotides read TGTGCCAGCAGCTTAGACGGATTCACTGAAGCTTTCTTT. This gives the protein CASSLDGFTEAFF.